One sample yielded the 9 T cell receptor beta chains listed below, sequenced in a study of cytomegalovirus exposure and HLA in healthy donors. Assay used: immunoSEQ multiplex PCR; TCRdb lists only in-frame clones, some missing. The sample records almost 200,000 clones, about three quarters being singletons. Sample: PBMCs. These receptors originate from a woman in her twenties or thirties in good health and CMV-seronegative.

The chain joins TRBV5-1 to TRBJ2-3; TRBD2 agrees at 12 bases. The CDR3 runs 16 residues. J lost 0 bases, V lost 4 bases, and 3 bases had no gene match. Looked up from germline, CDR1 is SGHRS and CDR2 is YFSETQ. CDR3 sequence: CASSPGTSGSTDTQYF. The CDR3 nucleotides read TGCGCCAGCAGCCCCGGGACTAGCGGGAGCACAGATACGCAGTATTTT.

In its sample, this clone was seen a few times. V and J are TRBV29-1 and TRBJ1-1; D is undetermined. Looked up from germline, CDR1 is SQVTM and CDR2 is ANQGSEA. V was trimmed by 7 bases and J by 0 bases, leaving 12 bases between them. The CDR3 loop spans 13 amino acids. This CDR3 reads CSARGKMNTEAFF. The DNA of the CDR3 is TGCAGCGCCCGGGGAAAGATGAACACTGAAGCTTTCTTT.

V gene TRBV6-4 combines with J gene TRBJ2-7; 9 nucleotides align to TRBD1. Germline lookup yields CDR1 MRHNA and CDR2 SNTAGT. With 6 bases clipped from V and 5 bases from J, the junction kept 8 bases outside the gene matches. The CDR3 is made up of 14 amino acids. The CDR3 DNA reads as TGTGCCAGCAGAGCGGACAGGGGAAGTAACGAGCAGTACTTC. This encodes CASRADRGSNEQYF.

The CDR3 bases are TGTGCCTGGAGCGATCCCGGGACTACTGGAAACATTCAGTACTTC. Its translation is CAWSDPGTTGNIQYF. This chain links TRBV30 with TRBJ2-4, with 7 positions matching TRBD2. The J segment lost 6 bases and the V segment lost 3 bases, leaving 11 bases of the junction unmatched. There are 15 residues in the CDR3. CDR1 is GTSNPN and CDR2 is SVGIG in the germline V gene (reference sequence).

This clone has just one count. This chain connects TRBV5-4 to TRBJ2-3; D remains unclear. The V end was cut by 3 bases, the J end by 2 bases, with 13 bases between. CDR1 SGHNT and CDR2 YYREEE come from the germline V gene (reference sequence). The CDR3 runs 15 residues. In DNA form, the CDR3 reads TGTGCCAGCAGCTCAAACTCAAGACTCACAGATACGCAGTATTTT. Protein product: CASSSNSRLTDTQYF.

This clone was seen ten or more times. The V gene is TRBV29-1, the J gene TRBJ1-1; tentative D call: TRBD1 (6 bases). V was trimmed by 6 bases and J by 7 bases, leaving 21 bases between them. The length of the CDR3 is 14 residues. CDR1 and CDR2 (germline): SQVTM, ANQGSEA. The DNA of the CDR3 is TGCAGCGTCCCCTGGGGACAATACCCACATGAAGCTTTCTTT. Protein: CSVPWGQYPHEAFF.

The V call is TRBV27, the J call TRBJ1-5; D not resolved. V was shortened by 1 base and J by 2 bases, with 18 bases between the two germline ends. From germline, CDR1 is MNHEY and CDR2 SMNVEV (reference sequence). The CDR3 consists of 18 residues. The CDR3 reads CASSLYSSGSAGNQPQHF. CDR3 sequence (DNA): TGTGCCAGCAGTTTATATTCTTCGGGATCTGCTGGCAATCAGCCCCAGCATTTT.

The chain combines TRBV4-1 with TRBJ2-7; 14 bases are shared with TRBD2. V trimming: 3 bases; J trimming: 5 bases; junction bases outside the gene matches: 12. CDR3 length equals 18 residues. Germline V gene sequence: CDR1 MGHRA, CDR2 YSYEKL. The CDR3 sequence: CASSHARLAGGPGDEQYF. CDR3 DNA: TGCGCCAGCAGCCATGCCCGACTAGCGGGAGGGCCCGGGGACGAGCAGTACTTC.

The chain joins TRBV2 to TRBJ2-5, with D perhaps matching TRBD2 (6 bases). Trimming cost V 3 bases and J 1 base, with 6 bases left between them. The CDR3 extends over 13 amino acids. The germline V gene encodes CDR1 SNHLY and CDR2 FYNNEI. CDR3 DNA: TGTGCCAGCAGTGATAGCGGCCAAGAGACCCAGTACTTC. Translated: CASSDSGQETQYF. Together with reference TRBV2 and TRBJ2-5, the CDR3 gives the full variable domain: EPEVTQTPSHQVTQMGQEVILRCVPISNHLYFYWYRQILGQKVEFLVSFYNNEISEKSEIFDDQFSVERPDGSNFTLKIRSTKLEDSAMYFCASSDSGQETQYFGPGTRLLVL.